Described below is a single T cell receptor beta chain sequence and its context. The sample originates from a study of blood T cell repertoires in COVID-19. Using immunoSEQ multiplex PCR, the repertoire was profiled, and TCRdb retains in-frame clones only, with some absent. This table has about 160,000 clones, 80% to 90% appearing once. Germline V gives CDR1 MNHEY, CDR2 SMNVEV (reference sequence). The CDR3 sequence is 12 residues long. V was shortened by 6 bases and J by 2 bases, with 8 bases between the two germline ends. The receptor's source is a woman aged 45 to 65 with COVID-19, enrolled during active disease. The chain recombines TRBV27 with TRBJ2-7, with TRBD1 as a possible D gene (6 bases). Source material: peripheral blood. The CDR3 coding sequence is TGTGCCAGCAGGAACAGGGCCTACGAGCAGTACTTC. It codes for CASRNRAYEQYF.